The next 26 T cell receptor beta chains were all read from a single sample in a study of cytomegalovirus exposure and HLA in healthy donors. It was with 60 Vbeta and 13 Jbeta primers that the PCR ran. Libraries were prepared by immunoSEQ multiplex PCR; TCRdb keeps only in-frame clonotypes and omits some of them. The sample lists around 180,000 clones, approximately 86% seen once, with approximately 1.7% in the top ten. Sequenced input: PBMCs. All receptors come from a young woman in good health and CMV-seronegative.

The rearrangement joins TRBV20-1 to TRBJ1-1; weak D call: TRBD1 (5 bases). Germline V gene data show CDR1 as DFQATT and CDR2 as SNEGSKA (reference sequence). The germline V and J ends were trimmed by 6 bases and 10 bases, with 15 bases remaining between them. The CDR3 sequence is 11 residues long. CDR3: CSATPGGRAFF. The DNA for the CDR3 is TGCAGTGCGACTCCCGGGGGGAGAGCTTTCTTT.

The J gene is TRBJ1-1, the V gene TRBV9; D is perhaps TRBD1 (6 bases). With 4 bases removed from V and 1 base from J, the gap between germline ends came to 14 bases. Germline V gives CDR1 SGDLS, CDR2 YYNGEE. CDR3 length: 15 residues. CDR3 sequence: CASSLWGTKNTEAFF. CDR3 in DNA: TGTGCCAGCAGCCTCTGGGGGACAAAGAACACTGAAGCTTTCTTT.

This clone was picked up a small number of times. The CDR3: CSGQGPHEQYF. In DNA, the CDR3 is TGCAGCGGACAGGGACCCCACGAGCAGTACTTC. This chain joins TRBV29-1 and TRBJ2-7; 7 bases match TRBD1. The CDR3 length is 11 residues. Germline CDR1 reads SQVTM; CDR2 reads ANQGSEA. Germline trimming cut 7 bases from V and 5 bases from J; bases unmatched to any gene: 5.

The chain recombines TRBV11-2 with TRBJ1-5, with 7 bases identical to TRBD1. The ends lost 2 bases at V and 4 bases at J; junction bases unmatched: 2. The CDR3 totals 14 residues. Germline V gives CDR1 SGHAT, CDR2 FQNNGV. CDR3 sequence: CASSLRDRNQPQHF. CDR3 nucleotides: TGTGCCAGCAGCTTACGGGACAGAAATCAGCCCCAGCATTTT. The full variable domain, its missing parts supplied by reference TRBV11-2 and TRBJ1-5, is EAGVAQSPRYKIIEKRQSVAFWCNPISGHATLYWYQQILGQGPKLLIQFQNNGVVDDSQLPKDRFSAERLKGVDSTLKIQPAKLEDSAVYLCASSLRDRNQPQHFGDGTRLSIL.

This sequence joins TRBV7-3 and TRBJ2-7, with 10 bases identical to TRBD1. J gave up 5 bases and V 2 bases, and 6 bases lay outside the gene matches. From germline, CDR1 is SGHTA and CDR2 FQGTGA. The CDR3 extends over 15 amino acids. The CDR3 reads CASSLPLTGGNEQYF. The CDR3 bases are TGTGCCAGCAGCTTACCCTTGACAGGGGGCAACGAGCAGTACTTC.

The chain links TRBV28 to TRBJ2-1, with D possibly being TRBD2 (7 bases). The V end lost 5 bases, the J end lost 7 bases, and 21 bases lay between the germline ends. Germline V lookup: CDR1 MDHEN, CDR2 SYDVKM. CDR3 length: 16 amino acids. This CDR3 is CASSHRGTGGGNEQFF. In DNA, the CDR3 is TGTGCCAGCAGTCACCGAGGGACGGGGGGCGGGAATGAGCAGTTCTTC.

The chain combines TRBV7-6 with TRBJ2-7; no firm D call. Per germline, CDR1 SGHVS and CDR2 FNYEAQ. The CDR3 totals 13 residues. Trimming cost V 2 bases and J 0 bases, with 5 bases left between them. The CDR3 DNA reads as TGTGCCAGCAGCTTATTCAGCTCCTACGAGCAGTACTTC. This translates into CASSLFSSYEQYF.

J is TRBJ1-1 and V is TRBV2, with 10 bases lining up with TRBD1. This CDR3 spans 13 amino acids. Germline assignment: CDR1 SNHLY and CDR2 FYNNEI. With V trimmed by 5 bases and J by 10 bases, 7 bases remained unmatched. The CDR3, as DNA: TGTGCCAGCAGTTTGGGACAGGGGCTTGGAGCTTTCTTT. Protein: CASSLGQGLGAFF.

The chain carries TRBV7-2 and TRBJ2-1; D may be TRBD1 (6 bases). This CDR3 is built from 13 residues. V lost 1 base, J lost 15 bases, and 16 bases lay in between. Germline CDR1 reads SGHTA; CDR2 reads FQGNSA. The CDR3 DNA follows: TGTGCCAGCAGCTTAGAAGTGGACAGAAAGCGGTTCTTC. This encodes CASSLEVDRKRFF.

V gene TRBV14 combines with J gene TRBJ2-1, with D perhaps matching TRBD2 (5 bases). In germline, CDR1 is SGHDN, CDR2 FVKESK. Trimming removed 6 bases from V and 0 bases from J, with 12 bases in between. This CDR3 is built from 15 residues. The CDR3 nucleotides are TGTGCCAGCAGTGAAGCGGAGACCTCCTACAATGAGCAGTTCTTC. It specifies CASSEAETSYNEQFF.

This clone is a singleton in its sample. This chain joins TRBV4-1 and TRBJ2-5, with 10 bases fitting TRBD2. With V trimmed by 5 bases and J by 5 bases, 14 bases remained unmatched. This CDR3 contains 17 residues. Looked up from germline, CDR1 is MGHRA and CDR2 is YSYEKL. The CDR3 DNA is TGCGCCAGCAGCAAGGAGGTAGCGGGAGGCCGGGGGGAGACCCAGTACTTC. Its protein is CASSKEVAGGRGETQYF.

The chain recombines TRBV19 with TRBJ2-1, with D possibly matching TRBD1 (6 bases). The CDR3 sequence is 15 residues long. The V gene lost 3 bases and the J gene lost 0 bases, with 9 bases spanning the gap. CDR1 and CDR2 (germline): LNHDA, SQIVND (reference sequence). CDR3 DNA sequence: TGTGCCAGTAGTATCACAGGGAGCTCCTACAATGAGCAGTTCTTC. As protein: CASSITGSSYNEQFF.

The chain carries TRBV6-5 and TRBJ1-6; possibly TRBD1 for D (6 bases). Germline CDR1 MNHEY, CDR2 SVGAGI. The CDR3 spans 15 residues. V was pared by 2 bases and J by 9 bases, with 14 bases between. The CDR3 sequence: CASSYLDSASSPLHF. DNA of the CDR3: TGTGCCAGCAGTTACCTGGACAGTGCATCTTCACCCCTCCACTTT.

The V gene is TRBV9, the J gene TRBJ2-3, with TRBD2 as a possible D gene (7 bases). Germline assignment: CDR1 SGDLS and CDR2 YYNGEE. Trimming left V 0 bases short and J 3 bases short, with 14 bases between. The CDR3 consists of 16 residues. Here the CDR3 DNA reads TGTGCCAGCAGCGTAGAGGGGGGAGGGCCGACAGATACGCAGTATTTT. Amino acid sequence: CASSVEGGGPTDTQYF.

V is TRBV29-1 and J is TRBJ2-7; possible D gene TRBD2, 5 bases. This CDR3 contains 14 residues. CDR1 and CDR2 from the germline V gene are SQVTM and ANQGSEA. The V end lost 1 base, the J end lost 2 bases, and 12 bases lay between the germline ends. CDR3 sequence: CSVEGNDGAYEQYF. The CDR3 region has the DNA TGCAGCGTTGAAGGGAATGACGGGGCCTACGAGCAGTACTTC.

V and J are TRBV5-1 and TRBJ1-1; no definite D call. The CDR3 spans 12 residues. Trimming left V 4 bases short and J 4 bases short, with 8 bases between. The germline CDR1 and CDR2 sequences are SGHRS and YFSETQ. The CDR3 sequence is CASSPEGTEAFF. In nucleotides, the CDR3 is TGCGCCAGCAGCCCGGAGGGCACTGAAGCTTTCTTT.

V usage is TRBV5-1 and J usage is TRBJ1-2; the D gene is possibly TRBD1 (6 bases). This CDR3 spans 13 amino acids. Per germline, CDR1 SGHRS and CDR2 YFSETQ. V was trimmed by 0 bases and J by 5 bases, leaving 8 bases between them. This chain's CDR3 is CASSLEQGYGYTF. DNA of the CDR3: TGCGCCAGCAGCTTGGAACAGGGTTATGGCTACACCTTC.

The V and J genes are TRBV4-3 and TRBJ2-7, with 9 positions matching TRBD1. The V and J ends lost 1 base and 6 bases, in that order; junction bases with no gene match: 13. From germline, CDR1 is LGHNA and CDR2 YSLEER. The CDR3 runs to 17 residues. The CDR3 DNA sequence: TGCGCCAGCAGCCAAGCGACCCTACAGGGGGCGCGGGGCGAGCAGTACTTC. It is translated as CASSQATLQGARGEQYF.

This clone was seen a single time. The chain has TRBV6-7 and TRBJ1-2; D gene ambiguous. TRBV6-7 is identified as an open reading frame with a role that is uncertain. The CDR3 is 17 amino acids. V was pared by 0 bases and J by 8 bases, with 22 bases between. CDR3 sequence: CASSYSVCTERDHGYTF. CDR3 DNA: TGTGCCAGCAGTTACTCGGTTTGTACAGAGAGAGATCACGGCTACACCTTC.

This sequence joins TRBV2 and TRBJ1-2; 8 bases match TRBD1. Germline loops: CDR1 SNHLY, CDR2 FYNNEI. The junction had 5 bases not matched to a gene; V was cut back by 7 bases and J by 7 bases. The CDR3 totals 12 residues. The CDR3 spells CASTDRGGGYTF. For the CDR3, the DNA is TGTGCCAGCACCGACAGGGGAGGTGGCTACACCTTC.

The J gene is TRBJ2-1, the V gene TRBV7-6; 10 bases align to TRBD2. J was trimmed by 3 bases and V by 11 bases; bases with no gene match: 4. CDR1 and CDR2 from the germline V gene are SGHVS and FNYEAQ. The CDR3 loop spans 13 amino acids. The CDR3 reads CASGLAVYNEQFF. Written as DNA, the CDR3 is TGTGCCTCTGGACTAGCGGTCTACAATGAGCAGTTCTTC. The full variable domain, completed using reference TRBV7-6 and TRBJ2-1, is GAGVSQSPRYKVTKRGQDVALRCDPISGHVSLYWYRQALGQGPEFLTYFNYEAQQDKSGLPNDRFSAERPEGSISTLTIQRTEQRDSAMYRCASGLAVYNEQFFGPGTRLTVL.

The genes are TRBV2 and TRBJ2-7, with 9 nucleotides matching TRBD1. The CDR3 is 12 amino acids. Germline V gene data show CDR1 as SNHLY and CDR2 as FYNNEI. Trimming removed 6 bases from V and 3 bases from J; junction bases left unmatched: 0. The CDR3: CASRDRGYEQYF. The CDR3 DNA reads as TGTGCCAGCAGGGACAGGGGCTACGAGCAGTACTTC.

This chain links TRBV6-1 with TRBJ2-7, with D possibly TRBD1 on 6 matching bases. The CDR3 loop spans 13 amino acids. Trimming shortened V by 4 bases and J by 0 bases, and 7 bases separated the two germline ends. Germline V gene sequence: CDR1 MNHNS, CDR2 SASEGT. For the CDR3, the DNA is TGTGCCAGCAGTGCGACAGGCTCCTACGAGCAGTACTTC. The encoded protein is CASSATGSYEQYF.

The J gene is TRBJ1-2, the V gene TRBV30, with a tentative D call TRBD1 (5 bases). Germline-derived CDR1 and CDR2 are GTSNPN and SVGIG (reference sequence). The length of the CDR3 is 14 residues. V gave up 2 bases and J gave up 4 bases, with 14 bases separating them. CDR3: CAWSSIRGGYGYTF. CDR3 bases: TGTGCCTGGAGTTCCATAAGGGGTGGCTATGGCTACACCTTC.

The CDR3 reads CASSDSDSGASQYF. The CDR3 DNA follows: TGTGCCAGCAGTGACTCGGATAGCGGGGCCTCGCAGTATTTT. V usage is TRBV6-4 and J usage is TRBJ2-3, with 8 positions matching TRBD2. The junction had 6 bases not matched to a gene; V was cut back by 0 bases and J by 10 bases. Per germline, CDR1 MRHNA and CDR2 SNTAGT. This CDR3 comprises 14 residues.

The chain employs TRBV7-9 and TRBJ1-5; D is unclear. CDR1 is SEHNR and CDR2 is FQNEAQ in the germline V gene (reference sequence). V was clipped by 1 base and J by 4 bases, with 17 bases between them. CDR3 length equals 17 residues. Here the CDR3 reads CASSLVTRGLWNQPQHF. CDR3 bases: TGTGCCAGCAGCTTAGTCACACGCGGGCTTTGGAATCAGCCCCAGCATTTT.